Listed below are T cell receptor beta chains from one sample, sequenced in a study of human T cells and chemical hapten exposure. TCRdb recomputed calls from the RACE reads with MiXCR, one row per CDR3 protein. Of about 350,000 distinct CDR3 sequences listed, around 5% were seen once; the top ten hold around 8%. The sequences come from whole blood, collected in connection with sensitization to the hapten diphenylcyclopropenone (DPC). All receptors derive from a woman between 18 and 29 years old with alopecia areata. Some clones in this sample may be carry-over from other donors' samples. CDR3s include the opening cysteine and the closing phenylalanine or tryptophan. A D gene is named only where the DNA matches it firmly. Size tells how often a clone was seen (once, few, many) or the class of an expanded clone, and some rows leave it out.

d_gene	abundance	v_gene	j_gene	CDR3nt	CDR3aa
-	many	TRBV11-2	TRBJ1-3	TGTGCCAGCAGCTTAGGGTCCGCAGCCGACACCATATATTTT	CASSLGSAADTIYF
TRBD1	-	TRBV7-9	TRBJ1-2	TGTGCCAGCAGCAATCCGGGACAGGGACACTATGGCTACACCTTC	CASSNPGQGHYGYTF
-	-	TRBV6-2/TRBV6-3	TRBJ1-2	TGTGCCAGCAGTTACTATGCGGTTGATGGCTACACCTTC	CASSYYAVDGYTF
TRBD1	-	TRBV10-3	TRBJ1-2	TGTGCCACCGGGACAGGGGACTATGGCTACACCTTC	CATGTGDYGYTF
TRBD2	many	TRBV28	TRBJ2-3	TGTGCCAGCAGTTTCGTGCGGCGGGGGGCCACAGATACGCAGTATTTT	CASSFVRRGATDTQYF
-	few	TRBV12-3/TRBV12-4	TRBJ1-6	TGTGCCAGCAGTACAATCGTGTCTCCTACCCACTTT	CASSTIVSPTHF
TRBD2	few	TRBV20-1	TRBJ2-3	TGCAGTGCTAGAGACCCGACTAGCGGGGTCACAGATACGCAGTATTTT	CSARDPTSGVTDTQYF
TRBD1	-	TRBV6-1	TRBJ1-6	TGTGCCAGCAGACGGATTAGGACAGGGCGAAGCTCCTATAATTCACCCCTCCACTTT	CASRRIRTGRSSYNSPLHF
-	-	TRBV4-1	TRBJ2-5	TGCGCCAGCAGCCAAATCGGGGGCCCAAAAGAGACCCAGTACTTC	CASSQIGGPKETQYF
-	few	TRBV4-2	TRBJ1-5	TGTGCCAGCAGCCAAGGTTGGCAGGGGCCTCAGCCCCAGCATTTT	CASSQGWQGPQPQHF
-	many	TRBV29-1	TRBJ1-5	TGCAGCGTGCTATCGGGGAATCAGCCCCAGCATTTT	CSVLSGNQPQHF
TRBD2	few	TRBV4-3	TRBJ2-1	TGCGCCAGCAGCCAAGGAGGGAGCGGGACTAGCTTTGGGTATGAGCAGTTCTTC	CASSQGGSGTSFGYEQFF
-	-	TRBV5-1	TRBJ2-3	TGCGCCAGCAGAGGAGGCACTAGCACAGATACGCAGTATTTT	CASRGGTSTDTQYF
-	many	TRBV6-5	TRBJ2-7	TGTGCCGCCCAGGGACCTGACTCCTACGAGCAGTACTTC	CAAQGPDSYEQYF
-	many	TRBV2	TRBJ2-7	TGTGCCAGCGGGGACTACGAGCAGTACTTC	CASGDYEQYF
TRBD1	few	TRBV23-1	TRBJ2-2	TGCGCCAGCAGTCAATTGGGACAGGGGGAGAACACCGGGGAGCTGTTTTTT	CASSQLGQGENTGELFF
TRBD1	-	TRBV7-2	TRBJ2-1	TGTGCCAGCAGCCAGGGGGCGGTAGCCTACAATGAGCAGTTCTTC	CASSQGAVAYNEQFF
-	-	TRBV20-1	TRBJ1-2	TGCAGTGCTGGAGGGACGCTTGCTAACTATGGCTACACCTTC	CSAGGTLANYGYTF
-	few	TRBV6-1	TRBJ2-7	TGTGCCAGCAGTGAGCAAGACTCTTACTCCTACGAGCAGTACTTC	CASSEQDSYSYEQYF
-	few	TRBV4-3	TRBJ2-1	TGCGCCAGCAGCCCTACGCCGGGGCTATACAATGAGCAGTTCTTC	CASSPTPGLYNEQFF
TRBD1	many	TRBV5-1	TRBJ2-7	TGCGCCAGCAGCTGGGGGACAGGGGGCGACTACGAGCAGTACTTC	CASSWGTGGDYEQYF
-	few	TRBV12-3/TRBV12-4	TRBJ2-1	TGTGCCAGCAGTTTAGCCACGGGAGCTGGACAGATATACAATGAGCAGTTCTTC	CASSLATGAGQIYNEQFF
-	many	TRBV3-1	TRBJ1-2	TGTGCCAGCAGCCAAAGCATGGTTGACTATGGCTACACCTTC	CASSQSMVDYGYTF
-	few	TRBV7-2	TRBJ2-3	TGTGCCAGCAGCTTAGCGGGTGCGCTCGAAGATACGCAGTATTTT	CASSLAGALEDTQYF
-	few	TRBV3-1	TRBJ2-5	TGTGCCAGCACCTCCAATCGGGGTCAAGAGACCCAGTACTTC	CASTSNRGQETQYF
TRBD2	few	TRBV7-2	TRBJ2-3	TGTGCCAGCAGCCGACGAGCGGGGGGGCCGACAGATACGCAGTATTTT	CASSRRAGGPTDTQYF
-	few	TRBV12-3/TRBV12-4	TRBJ1-5	TGTGCCAGCAGTAACAATCAGCCCCAGCATTTT	CASSNNQPQHF
-	many	TRBV7-8	TRBJ2-5	TGTGCCAGCAGCTTTCAACGGCACCAAGAGACCCAGTACTTC	CASSFQRHQETQYF
-	many	TRBV7-2	TRBJ1-1	TGTGCCAGCAGGATAATAATGGGGGACACTGAAGCTTTCTTT	CASRIIMGDTEAFF
-	many	TRBV12-3/TRBV12-4	TRBJ2-1	TGTGCCAGCAGTTTAGTAGGACAGCAATACAATGAGCAGTTCTTC	CASSLVGQQYNEQFF
TRBD1	many	TRBV4-1	TRBJ1-1	TGCGCCAGCAGCCAAGATTACGGTGGACAGGGGGCGAGGGGCACTGAAGCTTTCTTT	CASSQDYGGQGARGTEAFF
-	many	TRBV5-4	TRBJ2-1	TGTGCCAGCAGCTTGGGGGGTTACAACAATGAGCAGTTCTTC	CASSLGGYNNEQFF
TRBD2	-	TRBV4-3	TRBJ2-6	TGCGCCAGCAGCCAAGAACTAGCGGGGGGGCCTGGGGCCAACGTCCTGACTTTC	CASSQELAGGPGANVLTF
-	-	TRBV21-1	TRBJ2-7	TGTGCCAGCAGCAATAGGGCTAGTGTCGGGGTTGGGTACTACTACGAGCAGTACTTC	CASSNRASVGVGYYYEQYF
TRBD2	many	TRBV7-9	TRBJ2-1	TGTGCCAGCAGCTTAGCGGCTAGCGGGACCTACAATGAGCAGTTCTTC	CASSLAASGTYNEQFF
-	-	TRBV7-2	TRBJ2-3	TGTGCCAGCAGCTTAAACAGCTGGGCAGATACGCAGTATTTT	CASSLNSWADTQYF
-	-	TRBV20-1	TRBJ2-3	TGCAGTGCTAGGCCGATAGATACGCAGTATTTT	CSARPIDTQYF
TRBD1	many	TRBV3-1	TRBJ2-3	TGTGCCAGCAGCCAAGGACAGGGGGCTACAGATACGCAGTATTTT	CASSQGQGATDTQYF
-	many	TRBV24-1	TRBJ1-5	TGTGCCACCAGTGAGGGACCCTCGGATCAGCCCCAGCATTTT	CATSEGPSDQPQHF
-	many	TRBV10-3	TRBJ2-5	TGTGCCATCAGCCCGGGCCCCCCGAGTGGAACCCAGTACTTC	CAISPGPPSGTQYF
-	many	TRBV6-5	TRBJ2-3	TGTGCCAGCAGTCCTAGTACCCCAGATACGCAGTATTTT	CASSPSTPDTQYF
TRBD1	-	TRBV20-1	TRBJ1-1	TGCAGTGCAGTCCCCGGACAGGGGAGGGCGACTTTCTTT	CSAVPGQGRATFF
-	few	TRBV29-1	TRBJ1-1	TGCAGCGTTGGGGGAAAGGGGGAGAACACTGAAGCTTTCTTT	CSVGGKGENTEAFF
TRBD2	few	TRBV5-1	TRBJ2-3	TGCGCCAGCAGCTTGGAACCAGCGGGGGGGTTCAGTCTCACAGATACGCAGTATTTT	CASSLEPAGGFSLTDTQYF
-	many	TRBV6-6	TRBJ2-4	TGTGCCACCTTAGGGGACGTCTCAAACATTCAGTACTTC	CATLGDVSNIQYF
-	-	TRBV28	TRBJ1-6	TGTGCCAGCAGTGGCGCGGGAGGGTCCTATAATTCACCCCTCCACTTT	CASSGAGGSYNSPLHF
-	many	TRBV7-2	TRBJ1-2	TGTGCCAGCAGCTTAGAATCATCTAACTATGGCTACACCTTC	CASSLESSNYGYTF
-	few	TRBV12-3/TRBV12-4	TRBJ1-6	TGTGCCAGCAGTTGGGACAATAATTCACCCCTCCACTTT	CASSWDNNSPLHF
-	few	TRBV20-1	TRBJ1-1	TGCAGTGCTTGTTCCGGGACGGGAGGCACTGAAGCTTTCTTT	CSACSGTGGTEAFF
TRBD1	-	TRBV4-2	TRBJ1-4	TGTGCCAGCAGCCAAGGGGGGACAGGGTCGAAAAAACTGTTTTTT	CASSQGGTGSKKLFF
-	many	TRBV6-2/TRBV6-3	TRBJ2-5	TGTGCCAGCAGCCGGACAGACCAAGAGACCCAGTACTTC	CASSRTDQETQYF
-	few	TRBV6-5	TRBJ1-6	TGTGCCAGCAGTTATAGGATATCCACCTATAATTCACCCCTCCACTTT	CASSYRISTYNSPLHF
-	-	TRBV10-3	TRBJ2-1	TGTGCCATCAGTGAGGAAGCGAGTGAGCAGTTCTTC	CAISEEASEQFF